Sequencing of this T cell receptor (beta chain) was carried out in a study of T-cell reconstitution after alpha-beta-depleted transplantation in children (dated by TCRdb to the mid-2010s). Notes on the research overall: Using TCR repertoire profiling, the study followed T-cell immune reconstitution in a quantitative way in children after TCRalphabeta/CD19-depleted allogeneic hematopoietic cell transplantation.

Germline trimming: 1 base from V, 8 bases from J; junction bases outside gene matches: 9. The germline V gene encodes CDR1 SGHNT and CDR2 YYREEE (reference sequence). The CDR3 measures 16 amino acids from cysteine to phenylalanine. The only DNA kept is the CDR3, 48 bases in frame from the first base. The label giving this sample's treatment or condition can be read as: allogeneic hematopoietic cell transplantation with graft depleted of TCRalphabeta T cells and CD19 B cells. The transplant recipients were children given TCRalphabeta/CD19-depleted allogeneic hematopoietic cell grafts. The library relied on PCR. Sequenced on an Illumina HiSeq 2500. TCR library preparation used molecular barcoding, with unique molecular identifiers applied to normalize quantification of the TCRbeta repertoire. TCRdb took the public reads, trimmed them with fastp at Q25, ran MiXCR for clone calling and kept in-frame beta chains. Each entry is one CDR3 protein sequence, shown with its most common DNA and genes. Within this sample are about 350,000 distinct CDR3 sequences, with about a sixth of them counted one time only. Around 38% of the sample goes to the ten largest clones.

Comments on this clonotype: Its antigen is unknown. Qualities for individual bases were not recorded, and no much larger clone is one base off.

Overall study outcomes, separate from this receptor: Hyperexpanded clone frequencies declined over subsequent months; after one year, T-cell counts and TCRbeta diversity were mostly attributed to newly produced T cells. In some patients, the high TCRbeta diversity seen at day 60 was put down to recipient T cells and intrathymic progenitors that had survived conditioning. About two months after transplant, the apparently early recovery of alphabetaT-cell counts reportedly depended on just several hundred clones that had expanded rapidly and came from non-depleted graft cells.

This clonotype was obtained from a male patient aged 2 to 10 who had a stem cell transplant for acute lymphoblastic leukemia, so the T cells may come from the graft donor. The receptor chain draws on TRBV5-4 and TRBJ2-1, with TRBD2 matching 10 junction bases. Sequencing used PBMCs, mostly from graft donor cells, obtained 360 days after TCRalphabeta/CD19-depleted stem cell transplant. CDR3 loop: CASSLLAGELVDEQFF. The sequenced DNA: TGTGCCAGCAGCTTGCTAGCGGGAGAATTGGTGGATGAGCAGTTCTTC.